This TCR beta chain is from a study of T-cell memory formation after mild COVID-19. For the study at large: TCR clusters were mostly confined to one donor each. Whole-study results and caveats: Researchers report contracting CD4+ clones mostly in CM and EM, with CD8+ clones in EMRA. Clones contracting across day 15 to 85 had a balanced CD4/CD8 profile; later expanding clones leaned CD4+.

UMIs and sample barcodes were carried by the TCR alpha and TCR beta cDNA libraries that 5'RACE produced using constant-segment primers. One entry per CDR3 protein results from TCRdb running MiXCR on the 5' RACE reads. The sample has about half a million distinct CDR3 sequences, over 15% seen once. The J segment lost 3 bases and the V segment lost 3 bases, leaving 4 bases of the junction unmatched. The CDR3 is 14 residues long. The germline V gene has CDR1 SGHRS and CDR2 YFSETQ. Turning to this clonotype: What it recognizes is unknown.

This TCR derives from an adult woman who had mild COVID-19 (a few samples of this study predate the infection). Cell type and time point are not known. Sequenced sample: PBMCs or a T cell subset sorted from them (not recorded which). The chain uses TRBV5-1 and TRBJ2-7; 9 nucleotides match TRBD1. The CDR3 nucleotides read TGCGCCAGCAGCTCGCCGACAGGGGGCTACGAGCAGTACTTC. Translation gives CASSSPTGGYEQYF.